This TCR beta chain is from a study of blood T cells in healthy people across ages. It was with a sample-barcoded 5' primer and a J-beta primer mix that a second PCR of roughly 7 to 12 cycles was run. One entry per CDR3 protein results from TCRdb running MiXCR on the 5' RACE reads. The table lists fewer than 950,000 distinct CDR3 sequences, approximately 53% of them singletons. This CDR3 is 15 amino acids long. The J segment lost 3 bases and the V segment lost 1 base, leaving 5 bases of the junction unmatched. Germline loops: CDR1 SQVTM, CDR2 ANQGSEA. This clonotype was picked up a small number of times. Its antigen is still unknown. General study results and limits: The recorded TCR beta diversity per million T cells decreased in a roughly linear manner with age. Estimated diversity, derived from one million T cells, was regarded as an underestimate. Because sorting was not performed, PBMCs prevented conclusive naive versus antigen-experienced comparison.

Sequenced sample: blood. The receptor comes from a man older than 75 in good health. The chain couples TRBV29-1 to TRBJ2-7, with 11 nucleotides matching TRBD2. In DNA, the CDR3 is TGCAGCGTTGAAGCGCCTAGCGGGAGGAGCTACGAGCAGTACTTC. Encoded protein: CSVEAPSGRSYEQYF.